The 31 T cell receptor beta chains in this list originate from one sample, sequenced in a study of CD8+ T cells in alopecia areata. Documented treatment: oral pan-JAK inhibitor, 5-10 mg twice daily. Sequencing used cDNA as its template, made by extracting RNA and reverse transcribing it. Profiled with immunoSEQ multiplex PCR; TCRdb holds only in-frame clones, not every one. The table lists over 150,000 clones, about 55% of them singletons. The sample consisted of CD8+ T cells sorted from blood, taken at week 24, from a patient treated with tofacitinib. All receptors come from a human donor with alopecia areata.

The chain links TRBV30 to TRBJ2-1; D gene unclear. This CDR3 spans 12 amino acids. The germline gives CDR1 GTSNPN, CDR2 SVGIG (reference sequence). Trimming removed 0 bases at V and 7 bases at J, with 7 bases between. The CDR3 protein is CAWSVSQNEQFF. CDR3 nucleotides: TGTGCCTGGAGTGTGAGCCAGAATGAGCAGTTCTTC.

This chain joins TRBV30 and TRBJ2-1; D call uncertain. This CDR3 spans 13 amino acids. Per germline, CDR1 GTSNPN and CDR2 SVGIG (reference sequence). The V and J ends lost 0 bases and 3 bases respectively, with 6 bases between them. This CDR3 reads CAWSVGLYNEQFF. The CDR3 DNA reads TGTGCCTGGAGTGTTGGCCTCTACAATGAGCAGTTCTTC.

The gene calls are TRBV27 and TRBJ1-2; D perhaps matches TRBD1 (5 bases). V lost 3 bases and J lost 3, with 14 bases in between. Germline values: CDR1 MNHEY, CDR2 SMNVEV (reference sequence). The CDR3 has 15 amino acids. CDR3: CASSFRGVKDYGYTF. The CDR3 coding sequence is TGTGCCAGCAGTTTTCGGGGGGTGAAGGACTATGGCTACACCTTC.

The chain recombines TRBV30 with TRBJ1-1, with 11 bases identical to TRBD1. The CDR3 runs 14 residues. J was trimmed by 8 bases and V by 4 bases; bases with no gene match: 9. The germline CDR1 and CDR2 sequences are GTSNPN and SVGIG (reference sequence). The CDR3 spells CAWTGQGANLEAFF. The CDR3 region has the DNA TGTGCCTGGACCGGACAGGGGGCAAATCTGGAAGCTTTCTTT.

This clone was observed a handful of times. DNA of the CDR3: TGCGCCAGCACCGTAAGCGGGGGGTCAAATGAGCAGTTCTTC. Its protein product is CASTVSGGSNEQFF. V and J are TRBV5-1 and TRBJ2-1, with TRBD2 matching over 9 bases. The V segment lost 6 bases and the J segment 7 bases; nucleotides outside the gene matches: 8. The CDR3 covers 14 residues. Germline V gives CDR1 SGHRS, CDR2 YFSETQ. Based on the CDR3 plus reference TRBV5-1 and TRBJ2-1, the full variable domain is KAGVTQTPRYLIKTRGQQVTLSCSPISGHRSVSWYQQTPGQGLQFLFEYFSETQRNKGNFPGRFSGRQFSNSRSEMNVSTLELGDSALYLCASTVSGGSNEQFFGPGTRLTVL.

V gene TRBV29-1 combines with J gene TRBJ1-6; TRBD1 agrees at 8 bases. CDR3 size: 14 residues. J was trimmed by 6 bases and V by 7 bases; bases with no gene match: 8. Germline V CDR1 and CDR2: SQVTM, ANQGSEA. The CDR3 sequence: CSASTGESNSPLHF. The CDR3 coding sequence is TGCAGCGCTTCGACAGGGGAGTCTAATTCACCCCTCCACTTT. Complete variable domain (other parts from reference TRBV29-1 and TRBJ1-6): SAVISQKPSRDICQRGTSLTIQCQVDSQVTMMFWYRQQPGQSLTLIATANQGSEATYESGFVIDKFPISRPNLTFSTLTVSNMSPEDSSIYLCSASTGESNSPLHFGNGTRLTVT.

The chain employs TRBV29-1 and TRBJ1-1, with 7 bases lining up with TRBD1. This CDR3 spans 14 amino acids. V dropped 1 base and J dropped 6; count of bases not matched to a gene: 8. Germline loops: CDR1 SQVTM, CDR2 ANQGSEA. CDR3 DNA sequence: TGCAGCGTTGAAGTCGTCACAGGGGCCGCTGAAGCTTTCTTT. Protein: CSVEVVTGAAEAFF.

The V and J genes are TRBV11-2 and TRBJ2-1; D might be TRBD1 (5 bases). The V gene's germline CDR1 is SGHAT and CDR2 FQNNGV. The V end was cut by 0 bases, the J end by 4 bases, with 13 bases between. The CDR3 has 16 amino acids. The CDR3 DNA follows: TGTGCCAGCAGCTTAGAGGCAGGGAATGTATACAATGAGCAGTTCTTC. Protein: CASSLEAGNVYNEQFF.

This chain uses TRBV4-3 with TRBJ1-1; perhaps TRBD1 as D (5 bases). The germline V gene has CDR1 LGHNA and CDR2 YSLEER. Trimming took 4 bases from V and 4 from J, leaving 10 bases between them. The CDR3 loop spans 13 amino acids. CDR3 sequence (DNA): TGCGCCAGCAGCCGGGGCGGGGTCACTGAAGCTTTCTTT. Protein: CASSRGGVTEAFF.

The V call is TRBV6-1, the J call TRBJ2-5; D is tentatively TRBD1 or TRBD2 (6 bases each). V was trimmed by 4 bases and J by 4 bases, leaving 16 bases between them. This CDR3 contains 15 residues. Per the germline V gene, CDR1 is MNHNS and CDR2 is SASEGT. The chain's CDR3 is CASSVWGASGETQYF. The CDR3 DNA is TGTGCCAGCAGTGTATGGGGGGCGTCGGGAGAGACCCAGTACTTC.

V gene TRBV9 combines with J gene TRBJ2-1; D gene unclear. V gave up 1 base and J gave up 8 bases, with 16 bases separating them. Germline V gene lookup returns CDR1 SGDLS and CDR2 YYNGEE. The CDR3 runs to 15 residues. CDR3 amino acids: CASSVSGRVGDEQFF. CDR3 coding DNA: TGTGCCAGCAGCGTATCGGGCCGGGTTGGGGATGAGCAGTTCTTC.

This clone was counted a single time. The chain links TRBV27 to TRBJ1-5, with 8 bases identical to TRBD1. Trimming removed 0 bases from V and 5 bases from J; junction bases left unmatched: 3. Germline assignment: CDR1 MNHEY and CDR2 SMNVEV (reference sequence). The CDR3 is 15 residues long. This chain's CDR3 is CASSLSPGGHQPQHF. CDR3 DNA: TGTGCCAGCAGTTTATCACCAGGGGGCCATCAGCCCCAGCATTTT.

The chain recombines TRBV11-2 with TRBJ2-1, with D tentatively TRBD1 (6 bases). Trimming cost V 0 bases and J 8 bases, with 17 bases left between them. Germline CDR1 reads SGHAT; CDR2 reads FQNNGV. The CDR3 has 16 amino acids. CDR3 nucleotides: TGTGCCAGCAGCTTAGATGGCCCGGCAGGGGTCTATGAGCAGTTCTTC. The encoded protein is CASSLDGPAGVYEQFF.

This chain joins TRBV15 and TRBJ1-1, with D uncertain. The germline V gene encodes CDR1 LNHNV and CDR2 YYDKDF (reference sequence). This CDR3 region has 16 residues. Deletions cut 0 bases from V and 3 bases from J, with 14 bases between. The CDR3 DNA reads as TGTGCCACCAGCAGAGATCGGGTGGGAGTCGACACTGAAGCTTTCTTT. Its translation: CATSRDRVGVDTEAFF.

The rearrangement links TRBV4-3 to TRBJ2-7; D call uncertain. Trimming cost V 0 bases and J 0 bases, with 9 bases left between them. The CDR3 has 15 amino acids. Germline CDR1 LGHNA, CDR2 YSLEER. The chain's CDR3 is CASSQDRSYSYEQYF. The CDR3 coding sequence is TGCGCCAGCAGCCAAGATAGGAGCTACTCCTACGAGCAGTACTTC.

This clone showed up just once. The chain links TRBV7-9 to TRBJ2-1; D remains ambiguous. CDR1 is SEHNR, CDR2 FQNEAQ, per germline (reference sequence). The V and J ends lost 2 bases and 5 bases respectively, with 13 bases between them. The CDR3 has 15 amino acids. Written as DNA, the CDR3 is TGTGCCAGCAGCTTACATGGCGGTATCGACAATGAGCAGTTCTTC. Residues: CASSLHGGIDNEQFF.

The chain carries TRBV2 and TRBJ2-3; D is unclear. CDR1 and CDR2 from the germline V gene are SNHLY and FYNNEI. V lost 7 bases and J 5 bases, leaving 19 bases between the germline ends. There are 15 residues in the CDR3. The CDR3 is CASKSGPGVQDTQYF. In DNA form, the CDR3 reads TGTGCCAGCAAGTCCGGGCCCGGAGTACAAGATACGCAGTATTTT.

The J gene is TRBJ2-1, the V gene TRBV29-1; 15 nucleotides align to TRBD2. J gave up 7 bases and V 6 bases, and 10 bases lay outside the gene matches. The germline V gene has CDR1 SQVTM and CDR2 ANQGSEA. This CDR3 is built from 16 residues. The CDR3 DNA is TGCAGCGTCGGCCGGACTAGCGGGGGGGCCGTAAATGAGCAGTTCTTC. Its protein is CSVGRTSGGAVNEQFF.

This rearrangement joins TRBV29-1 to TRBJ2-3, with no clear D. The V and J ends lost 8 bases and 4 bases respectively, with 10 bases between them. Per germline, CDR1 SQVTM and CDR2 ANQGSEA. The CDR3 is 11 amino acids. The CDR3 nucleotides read TGCAGCCAGCGTACCCCAGATACGCAGTATTTT. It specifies CSQRTPDTQYF.

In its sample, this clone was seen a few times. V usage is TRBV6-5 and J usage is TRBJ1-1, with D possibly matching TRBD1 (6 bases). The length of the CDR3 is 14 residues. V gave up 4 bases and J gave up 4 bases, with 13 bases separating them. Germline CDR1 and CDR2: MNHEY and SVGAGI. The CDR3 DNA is TGTGCCAGCAGTTCCAATCTAGGGGGCACTGAAGCTTTCTTT. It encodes CASSSNLGGTEAFF.

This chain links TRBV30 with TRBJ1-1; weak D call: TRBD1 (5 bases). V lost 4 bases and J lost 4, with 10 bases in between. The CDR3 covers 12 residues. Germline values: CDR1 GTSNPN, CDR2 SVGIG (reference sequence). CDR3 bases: TGTGCCTGGACGGCAGGGATCACTGAAGCTTTCTTT. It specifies CAWTAGITEAFF.

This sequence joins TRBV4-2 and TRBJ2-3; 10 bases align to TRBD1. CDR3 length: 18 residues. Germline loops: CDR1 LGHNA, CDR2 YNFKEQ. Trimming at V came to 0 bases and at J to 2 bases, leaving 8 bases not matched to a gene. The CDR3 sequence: CASSQDADRGLNTDTQYF. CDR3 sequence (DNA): TGTGCCAGCAGCCAAGATGCCGACAGGGGGCTGAACACAGATACGCAGTATTTT.

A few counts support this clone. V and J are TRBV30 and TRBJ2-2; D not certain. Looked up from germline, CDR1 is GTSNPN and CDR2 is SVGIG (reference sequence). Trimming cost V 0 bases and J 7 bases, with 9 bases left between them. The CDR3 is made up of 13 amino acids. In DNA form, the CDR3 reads TGTGCCTGGAGTGTAAAATCTGGCGGGGAGCTGTTTTTT. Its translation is CAWSVKSGGELFF. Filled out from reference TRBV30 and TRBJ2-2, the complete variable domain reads SQTIHQWPATLVQPVGSPLSLECTVEGTSNPNLYWYRQAAGRGLQLLFYSVGIGQISSEVPQNLSASRPQDRQFILSSKKLLLSDSGFYLCAWSVKSGGELFFGEGSRLTVL.

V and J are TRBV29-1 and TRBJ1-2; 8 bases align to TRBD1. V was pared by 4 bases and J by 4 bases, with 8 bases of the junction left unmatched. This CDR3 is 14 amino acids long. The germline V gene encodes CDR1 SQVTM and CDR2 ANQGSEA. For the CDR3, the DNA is TGCAGCGTTGTCGGGATCGACAGGGGCTATGGCTACACCTTC. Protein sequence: CSVVGIDRGYGYTF.

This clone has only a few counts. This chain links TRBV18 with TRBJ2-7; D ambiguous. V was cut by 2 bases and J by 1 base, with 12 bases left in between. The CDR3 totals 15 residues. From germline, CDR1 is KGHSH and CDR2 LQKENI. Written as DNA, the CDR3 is TGTGCCAGCTCACCAGGCCGTGGTTCTTCCTACGAGCAGTACTTC. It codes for CASSPGRGSSYEQYF.

CDR3 region: CATVGRLEQYF. The CDR3 coding sequence is TGTGCCACAGTTGGTCGTTTGGAGCAGTACTTC. The V and J genes are TRBV2 and TRBJ2-7; no clear D gene. Germline loops: CDR1 SNHLY, CDR2 FYNNEI. Deletions cut 10 bases from V and 7 bases from J, with 14 bases between. The CDR3 contains 11 residues.

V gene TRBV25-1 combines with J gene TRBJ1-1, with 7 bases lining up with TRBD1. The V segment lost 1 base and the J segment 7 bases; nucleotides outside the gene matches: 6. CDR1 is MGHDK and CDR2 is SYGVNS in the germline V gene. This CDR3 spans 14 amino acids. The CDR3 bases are TGTGCCAGCAGTGAATCGACAGGGATTGGTGAAGCTTTCTTT. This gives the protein CASSESTGIGEAFF. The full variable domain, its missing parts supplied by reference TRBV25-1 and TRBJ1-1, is EADIYQTPRYLVIGTGKKITLECSQTMGHDKMYWYQQDPGMELHLIHYSYGVNSTEKGDLSSESTVSRIRTEHFPLTLESARPSHTSQYLCASSESTGIGEAFFGQGTRLTVV.

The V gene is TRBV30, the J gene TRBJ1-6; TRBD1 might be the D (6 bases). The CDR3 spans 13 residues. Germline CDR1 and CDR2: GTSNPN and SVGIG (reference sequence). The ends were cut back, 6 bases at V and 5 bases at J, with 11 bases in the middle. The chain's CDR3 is CACPGVNNSPLHF. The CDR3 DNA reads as TGTGCCTGTCCAGGGGTGAATAATTCACCCCTCCACTTT.

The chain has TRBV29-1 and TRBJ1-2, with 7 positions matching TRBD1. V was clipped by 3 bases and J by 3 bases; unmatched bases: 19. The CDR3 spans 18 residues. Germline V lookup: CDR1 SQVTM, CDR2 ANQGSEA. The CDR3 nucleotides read TGCAGCGTTGAGCTACTACAGGGGCTGGGGACTAGCGACTATGGCTACACCTTC. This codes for CSVELLQGLGTSDYGYTF.

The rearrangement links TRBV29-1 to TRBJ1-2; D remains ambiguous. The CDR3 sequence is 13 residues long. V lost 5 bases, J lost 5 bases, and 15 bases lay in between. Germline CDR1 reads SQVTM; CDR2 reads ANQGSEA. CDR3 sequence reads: CSVHPGGNYGYTF. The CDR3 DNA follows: TGCAGCGTTCATCCAGGCGGGAATTATGGCTACACCTTC.

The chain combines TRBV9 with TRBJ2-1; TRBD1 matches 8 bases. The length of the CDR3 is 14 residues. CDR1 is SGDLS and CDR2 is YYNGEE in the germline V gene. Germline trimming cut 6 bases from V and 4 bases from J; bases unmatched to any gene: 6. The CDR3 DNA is TGTGCCAGCACCCCAGGGACAGGATACAATGAGCAGTTCTTC. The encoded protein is CASTPGTGYNEQFF.